This T cell receptor beta chain was sequenced during a study of blood T cell repertoires in COVID-19. V lost 5 bases, J lost 6 bases, and 6 bases stayed unmatched. This CDR3 region has 14 residues. Germline V gives CDR1 SGHTA, CDR2 FQGNSA. In the study's own analysis: Cell counts per sample came from amplifying reference gene primers. Produced via immunoSEQ multiplex PCR; TCRdb's table is partial and in-frame only. The V and J calls and clone size are taken from that table; D and trimming were inferred from the DNA. Of more than 70,000 clones listed, around 89% were seen once; the top ten hold over 8.5%.

The chain couples TRBV7-2 to TRBJ2-1, with 8 bases fitting TRBD2. The source material was peripheral blood. The TCR was taken from a human donor in a cohort sampled during active COVID-19. The CDR3 region is CASSTSGSGNEQFF. DNA for the CDR3: TGTGCCAGCAGCACCAGCGGGAGCGGCAATGAGCAGTTCTTC.